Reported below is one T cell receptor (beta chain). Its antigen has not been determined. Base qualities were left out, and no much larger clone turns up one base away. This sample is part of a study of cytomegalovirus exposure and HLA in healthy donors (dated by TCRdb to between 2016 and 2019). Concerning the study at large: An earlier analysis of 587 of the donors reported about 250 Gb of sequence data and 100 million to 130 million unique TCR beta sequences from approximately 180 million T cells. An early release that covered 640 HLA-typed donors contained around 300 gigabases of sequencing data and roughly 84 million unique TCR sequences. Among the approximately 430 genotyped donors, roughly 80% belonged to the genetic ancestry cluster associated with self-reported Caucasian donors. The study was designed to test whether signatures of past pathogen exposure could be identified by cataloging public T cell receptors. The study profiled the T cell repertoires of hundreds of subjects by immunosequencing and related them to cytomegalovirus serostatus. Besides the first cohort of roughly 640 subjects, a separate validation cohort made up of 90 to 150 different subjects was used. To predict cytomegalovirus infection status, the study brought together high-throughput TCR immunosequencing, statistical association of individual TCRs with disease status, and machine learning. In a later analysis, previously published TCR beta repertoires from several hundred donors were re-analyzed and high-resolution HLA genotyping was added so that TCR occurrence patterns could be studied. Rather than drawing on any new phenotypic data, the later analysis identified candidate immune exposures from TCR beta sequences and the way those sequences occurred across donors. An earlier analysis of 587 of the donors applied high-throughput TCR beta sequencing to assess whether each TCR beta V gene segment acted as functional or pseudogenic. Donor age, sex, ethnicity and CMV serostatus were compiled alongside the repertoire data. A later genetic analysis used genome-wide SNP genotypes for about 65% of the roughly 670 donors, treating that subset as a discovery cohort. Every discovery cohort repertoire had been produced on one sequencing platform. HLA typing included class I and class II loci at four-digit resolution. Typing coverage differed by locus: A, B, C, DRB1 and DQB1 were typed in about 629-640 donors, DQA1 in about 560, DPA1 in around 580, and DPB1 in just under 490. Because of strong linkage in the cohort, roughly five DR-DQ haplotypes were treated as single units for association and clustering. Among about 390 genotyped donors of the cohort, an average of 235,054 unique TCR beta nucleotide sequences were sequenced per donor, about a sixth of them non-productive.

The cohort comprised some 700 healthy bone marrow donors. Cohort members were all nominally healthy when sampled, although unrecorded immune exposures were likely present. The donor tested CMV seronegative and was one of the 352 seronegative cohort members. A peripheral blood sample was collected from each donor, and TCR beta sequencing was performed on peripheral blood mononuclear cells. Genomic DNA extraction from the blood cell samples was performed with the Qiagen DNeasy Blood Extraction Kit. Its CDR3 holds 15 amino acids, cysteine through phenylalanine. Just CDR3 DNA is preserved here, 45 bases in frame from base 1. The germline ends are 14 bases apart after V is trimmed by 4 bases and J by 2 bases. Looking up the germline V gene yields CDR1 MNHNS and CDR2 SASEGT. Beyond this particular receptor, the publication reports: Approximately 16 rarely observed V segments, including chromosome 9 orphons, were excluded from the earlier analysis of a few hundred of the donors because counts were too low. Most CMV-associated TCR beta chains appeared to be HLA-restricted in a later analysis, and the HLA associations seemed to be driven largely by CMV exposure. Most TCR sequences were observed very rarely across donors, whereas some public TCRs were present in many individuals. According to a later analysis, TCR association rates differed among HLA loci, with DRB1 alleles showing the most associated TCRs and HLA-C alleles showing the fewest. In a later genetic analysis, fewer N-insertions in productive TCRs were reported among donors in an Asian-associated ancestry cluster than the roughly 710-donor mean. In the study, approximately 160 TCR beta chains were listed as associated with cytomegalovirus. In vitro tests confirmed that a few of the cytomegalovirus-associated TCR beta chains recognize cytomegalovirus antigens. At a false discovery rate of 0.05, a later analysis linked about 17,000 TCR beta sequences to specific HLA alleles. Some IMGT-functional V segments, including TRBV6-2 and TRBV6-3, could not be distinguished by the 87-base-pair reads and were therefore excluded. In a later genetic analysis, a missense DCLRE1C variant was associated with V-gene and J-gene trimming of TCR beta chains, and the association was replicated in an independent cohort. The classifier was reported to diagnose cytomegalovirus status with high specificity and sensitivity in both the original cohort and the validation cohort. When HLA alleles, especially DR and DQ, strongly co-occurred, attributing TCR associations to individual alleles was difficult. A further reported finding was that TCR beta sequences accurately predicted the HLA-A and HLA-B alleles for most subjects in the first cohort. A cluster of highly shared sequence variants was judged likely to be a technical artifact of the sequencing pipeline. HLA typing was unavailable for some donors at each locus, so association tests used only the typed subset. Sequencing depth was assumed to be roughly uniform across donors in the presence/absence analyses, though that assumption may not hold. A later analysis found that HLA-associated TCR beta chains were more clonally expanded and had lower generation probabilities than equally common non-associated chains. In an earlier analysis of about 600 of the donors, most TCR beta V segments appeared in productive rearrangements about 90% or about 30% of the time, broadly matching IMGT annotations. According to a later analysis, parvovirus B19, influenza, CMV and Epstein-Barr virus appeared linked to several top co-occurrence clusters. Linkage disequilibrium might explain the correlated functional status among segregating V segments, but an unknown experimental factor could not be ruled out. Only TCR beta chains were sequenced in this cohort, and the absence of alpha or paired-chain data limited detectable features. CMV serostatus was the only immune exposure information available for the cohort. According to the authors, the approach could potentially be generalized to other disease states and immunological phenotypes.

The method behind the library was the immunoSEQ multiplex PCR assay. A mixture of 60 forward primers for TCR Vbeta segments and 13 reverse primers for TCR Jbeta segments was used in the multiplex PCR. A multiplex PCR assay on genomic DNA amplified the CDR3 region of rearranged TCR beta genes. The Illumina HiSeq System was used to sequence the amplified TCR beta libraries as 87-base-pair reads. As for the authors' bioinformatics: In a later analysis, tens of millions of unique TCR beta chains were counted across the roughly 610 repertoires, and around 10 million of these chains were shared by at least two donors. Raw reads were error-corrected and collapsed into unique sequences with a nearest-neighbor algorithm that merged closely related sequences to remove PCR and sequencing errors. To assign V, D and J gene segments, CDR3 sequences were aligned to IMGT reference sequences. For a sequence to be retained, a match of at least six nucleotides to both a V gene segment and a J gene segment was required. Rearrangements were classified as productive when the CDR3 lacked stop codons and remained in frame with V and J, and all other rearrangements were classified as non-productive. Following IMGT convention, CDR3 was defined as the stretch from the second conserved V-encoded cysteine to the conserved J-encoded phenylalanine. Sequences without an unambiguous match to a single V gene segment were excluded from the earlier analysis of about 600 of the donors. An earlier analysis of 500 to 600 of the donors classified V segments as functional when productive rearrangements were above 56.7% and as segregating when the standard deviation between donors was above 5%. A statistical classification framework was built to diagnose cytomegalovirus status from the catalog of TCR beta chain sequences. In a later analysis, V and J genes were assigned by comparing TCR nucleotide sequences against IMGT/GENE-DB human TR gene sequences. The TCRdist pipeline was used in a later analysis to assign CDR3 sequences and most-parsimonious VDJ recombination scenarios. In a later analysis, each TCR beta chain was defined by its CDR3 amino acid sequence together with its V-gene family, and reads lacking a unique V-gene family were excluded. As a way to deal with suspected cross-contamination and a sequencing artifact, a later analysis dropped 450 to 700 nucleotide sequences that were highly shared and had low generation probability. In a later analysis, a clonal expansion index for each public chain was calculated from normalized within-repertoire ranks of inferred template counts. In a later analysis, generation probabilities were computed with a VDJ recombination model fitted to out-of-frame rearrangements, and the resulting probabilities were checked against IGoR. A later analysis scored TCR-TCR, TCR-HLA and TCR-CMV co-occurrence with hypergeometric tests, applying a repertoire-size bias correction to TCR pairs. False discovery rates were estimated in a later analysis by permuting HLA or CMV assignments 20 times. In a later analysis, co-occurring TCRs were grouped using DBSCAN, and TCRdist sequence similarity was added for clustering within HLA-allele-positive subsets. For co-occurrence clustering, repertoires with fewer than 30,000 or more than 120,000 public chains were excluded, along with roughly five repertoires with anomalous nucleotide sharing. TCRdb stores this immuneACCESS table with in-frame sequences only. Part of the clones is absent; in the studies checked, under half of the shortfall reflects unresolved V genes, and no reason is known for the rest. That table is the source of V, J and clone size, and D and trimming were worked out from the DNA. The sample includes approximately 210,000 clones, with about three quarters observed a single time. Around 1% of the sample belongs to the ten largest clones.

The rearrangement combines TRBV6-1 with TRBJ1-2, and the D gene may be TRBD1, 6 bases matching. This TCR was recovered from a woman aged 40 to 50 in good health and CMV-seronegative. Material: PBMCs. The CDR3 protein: CASSVHRERNYGYTF. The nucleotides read TGTGCCAGCAGTGTCCACAGGGAAAGGAACTATGGCTACACCTTC.